The source of this TCR beta chain is a study of blood T cell repertoires in COVID-19. Looking at the study overall: Samples of COVID-19 (acute and convalescent) were obtained from the United States, Italy and Spain.

The method was immunoSEQ multiplex PCR; TCRdb's version includes in-frame clones alone and lacks a portion of them. Here the sample spans 200,000 to 300,000 clones, under 90% being singletons. This receptor was obtained from a woman aged 30 to 39 with acute COVID-19. Source material: PBMCs or T cells enriched from blood (not recorded which).

The CDR3 spells CASSYRVDNSPLHF. The CDR3, as DNA: TGTGCCAGCAGCTACCGGGTTGATAATTCACCCCTCCACTTT. This sequence joins TRBV7-6 and TRBJ1-6; D gene ambiguous. Trimming left V 4 bases short and J 5 bases short, with 9 bases between. The CDR3 has 14 residues. The germline V gene has CDR1 SGHVS and CDR2 FNYEAQ.